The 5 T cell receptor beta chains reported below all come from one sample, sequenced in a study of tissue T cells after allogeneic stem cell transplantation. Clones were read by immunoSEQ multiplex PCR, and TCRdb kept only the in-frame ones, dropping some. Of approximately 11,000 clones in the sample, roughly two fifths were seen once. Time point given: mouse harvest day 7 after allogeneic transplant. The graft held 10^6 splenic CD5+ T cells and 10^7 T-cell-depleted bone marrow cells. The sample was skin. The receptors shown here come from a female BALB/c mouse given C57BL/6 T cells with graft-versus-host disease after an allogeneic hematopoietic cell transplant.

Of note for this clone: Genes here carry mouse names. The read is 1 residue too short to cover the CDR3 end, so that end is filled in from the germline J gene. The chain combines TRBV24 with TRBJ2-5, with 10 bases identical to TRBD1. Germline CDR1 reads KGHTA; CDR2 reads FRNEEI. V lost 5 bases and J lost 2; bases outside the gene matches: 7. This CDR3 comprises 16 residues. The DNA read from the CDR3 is TGTGCCAGCAGTTCGGCGGGACAGGGGACCCAAGACACCCAGTAC. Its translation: CASSSAGQGTQDTQY. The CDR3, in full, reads CASSSAGQGTQDTQYF.

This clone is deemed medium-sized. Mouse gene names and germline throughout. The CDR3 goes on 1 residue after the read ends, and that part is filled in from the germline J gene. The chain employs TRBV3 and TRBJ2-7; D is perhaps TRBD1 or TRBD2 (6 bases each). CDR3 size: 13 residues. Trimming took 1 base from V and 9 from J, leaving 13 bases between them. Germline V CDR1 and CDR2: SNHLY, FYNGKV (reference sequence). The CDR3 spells CASSLVRGEGQYF. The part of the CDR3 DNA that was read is TGTGCCAGCAGCTTAGTTAGGGGGGAAGGACAGTAC.

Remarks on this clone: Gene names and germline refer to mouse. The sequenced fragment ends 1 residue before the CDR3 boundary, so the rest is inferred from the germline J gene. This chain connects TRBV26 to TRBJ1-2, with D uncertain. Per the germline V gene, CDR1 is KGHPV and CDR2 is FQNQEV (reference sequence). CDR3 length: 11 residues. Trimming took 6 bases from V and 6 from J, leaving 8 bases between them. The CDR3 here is CASSRGPDYTF. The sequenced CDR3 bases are TGTGCCAGCAGCCGAGGGCCCGACTACACC. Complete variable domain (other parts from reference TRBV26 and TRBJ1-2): NSKVIQTPRYLVKGQGQKAKMRCIPEKGHPVVFWYQQNKNNEFKFLINFQNQEVLQQIDMTEKRFSAECPSNSPCSLEIQSSEAGDSALYLCASSRGPDYTFGSGTRLLVI.

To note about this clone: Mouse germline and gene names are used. The sequenced part of the CDR3 DNA is TGTGCCAGCAGTATCCTCTATAATTCGCCCCTCTAC. This sequence encodes CASSILYNSPLY. From start to end, the CDR3 is CASSILYNSPLYF. The chain couples TRBV19 to TRBJ1-6; no definite D call. With the read ending 1 residue before the CDR3 end, the germline J gene is used to fill in that end. TRBJ1-6 is identified as an open reading frame with a role that is uncertain. This CDR3 spans 13 amino acids. In germline, CDR1 is FNHDT, CDR2 SITEND (reference sequence). The V and J ends lost 2 bases and 3 bases respectively, with 3 bases between them.

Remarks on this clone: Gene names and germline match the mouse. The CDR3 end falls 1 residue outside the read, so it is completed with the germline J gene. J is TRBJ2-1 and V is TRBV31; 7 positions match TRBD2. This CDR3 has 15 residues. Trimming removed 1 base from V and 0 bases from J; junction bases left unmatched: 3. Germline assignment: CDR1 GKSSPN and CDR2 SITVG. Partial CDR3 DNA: TGTGCCTGGAGTCCTGACTGGGCTAACTATGCTGAGCAGTTC. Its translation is CAWSPDWANYAEQF. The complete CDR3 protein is CAWSPDWANYAEQFF.